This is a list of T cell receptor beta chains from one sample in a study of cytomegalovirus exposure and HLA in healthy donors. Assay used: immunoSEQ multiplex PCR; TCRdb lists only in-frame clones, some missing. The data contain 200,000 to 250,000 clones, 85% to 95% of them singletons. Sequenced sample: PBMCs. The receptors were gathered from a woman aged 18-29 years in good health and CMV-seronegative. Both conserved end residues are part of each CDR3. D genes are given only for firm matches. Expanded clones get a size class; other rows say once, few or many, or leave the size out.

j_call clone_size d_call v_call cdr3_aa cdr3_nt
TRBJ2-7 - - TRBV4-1 CASSHGVASYEQYF TGCGCCAGCAGCCACGGGGTGGCCTCCTACGAGCAGTACTTC
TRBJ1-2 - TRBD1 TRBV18 CASSPIDRGLVGYTF TGTGCCAGCTCACCCATTGACAGGGGGCTGGTTGGCTACACCTTC
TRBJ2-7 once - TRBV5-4 CASSSSSAHEQYF TGTGCCAGCAGCTCCTCTAGCGCCCACGAGCAGTACTTC
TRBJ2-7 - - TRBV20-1 CSARTGYEQYF TGCAGTGCTAGAACAGGCTACGAGCAGTACTTC
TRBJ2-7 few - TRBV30 CASHQGGYEQYF TGTGCCTCCCATCAAGGGGGATACGAGCAGTACTTC
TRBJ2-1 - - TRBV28 CASSTYSGYNEQFF TGTGCCAGCAGTACCTATAGCGGATACAATGAGCAGTTCTTC
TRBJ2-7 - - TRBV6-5 CASSQASQGYEQYF TGTGCCAGCAGTCAGGCATCTCAGGGCTACGAGCAGTACTTC
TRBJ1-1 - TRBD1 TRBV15 CATSRATGADTEAFF TGTGCCACCAGCAGAGCCACAGGGGCGGACACTGAAGCTTTCTTT
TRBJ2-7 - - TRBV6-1 CASNEKTPEYEQYF TGTGCCAGCAACGAAAAAACTCCGGAGTACGAGCAGTACTTC
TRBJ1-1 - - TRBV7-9 CASSTPSAEAFF TGTGCCAGCAGCACCCCGAGCGCTGAAGCTTTCTTT
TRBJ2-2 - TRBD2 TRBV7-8 CASSPKRRLAGEAGGELFF TGTGCCAGCAGCCCCAAAAGGCGGCTAGCGGGAGAAGCCGGCGGGGAGCTGTTTTTT
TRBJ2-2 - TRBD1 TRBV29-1 CSAGTGGSGELFF TGCAGCGCAGGGACAGGGGGGTCCGGGGAGCTGTTTTTT
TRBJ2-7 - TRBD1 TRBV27 CATAQGGEFFYEQYF TGTGCCACCGCTCAAGGGGGCGAGTTTTTCTACGAGCAGTACTTC
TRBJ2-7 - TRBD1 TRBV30 CAWGKDRDYEQYF TGTGCCTGGGGGAAGGACAGGGACTACGAGCAGTACTTC
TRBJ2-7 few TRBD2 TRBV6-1 CASSVGGRLYEQYF TGTGCCAGCAGTGTGGGCGGGAGACTCTACGAGCAGTACTTC
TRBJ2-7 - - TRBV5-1 CASSFGGVAYEQYF TGCGCCAGCAGCTTTGGAGGGGTAGCCTACGAGCAGTACTTC
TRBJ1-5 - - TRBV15 CATSIRRRDQPQHF TGTGCCACCAGCATCCGGAGGAGGGATCAGCCCCAGCATTTT
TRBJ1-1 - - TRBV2 CASSISAEAFF TGTGCCAGCAGCATCAGTGCTGAAGCTTTCTTT
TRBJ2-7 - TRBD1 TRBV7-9 CASSARDRVYEQYF TGTGCCAGCAGCGCCCGGGACAGGGTCTACGAGCAGTACTTC
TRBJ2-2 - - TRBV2 CASSVSGELFF TGTGCCAGCAGTGTATCCGGGGAGCTGTTTTTT
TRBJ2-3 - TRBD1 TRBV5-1 CASRPGQGADTQYF TGCGCCAGCAGACCCGGACAGGGGGCAGATACGCAGTATTTT
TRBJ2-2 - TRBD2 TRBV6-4 CASSDSGTKHTGELFF TGTGCCAGCAGTGACTCCGGGACTAAACACACCGGGGAGCTGTTTTTT
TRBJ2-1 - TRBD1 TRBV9 CASSVGRGRGDEQFF TGTGCCAGCAGCGTAGGCAGGGGGCGTGGGGATGAGCAGTTCTTC
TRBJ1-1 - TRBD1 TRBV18 CASSPGTARNTEAFF TGTGCCAGCTCACCGGGGACAGCCAGGAACACTGAAGCTTTCTTT
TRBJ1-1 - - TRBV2 CASSDVASMNTEAFF TGTGCCAGCAGTGATGTCGCAAGCATGAACACTGAAGCTTTCTTT
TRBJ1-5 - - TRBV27 CASSLSGLYSNQPQHF TGTGCCAGCAGTTTATCGGGGCTTTATAGCAATCAGCCCCAGCATTTT
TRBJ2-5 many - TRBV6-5 CASSWTEQETQYF TGTGCCAGCAGCTGGACAGAGCAAGAGACCCAGTACTTC
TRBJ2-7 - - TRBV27 CASSLFGTPTYEQYF TGTGCCAGCAGTTTGTTCGGGACACCAACCTACGAGCAGTACTTC
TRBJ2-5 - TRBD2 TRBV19 CASSRGGAEETQYF TGTGCCAGTAGTAGGGGGGGAGCGGAAGAGACCCAGTACTTC